This T cell receptor beta chain came from a study of shared clonotypes between healthy human individuals. Study-level points and caveats: The rarefaction results pointed to incomplete sorted-subset sequencing despite large depth. Clonotypes which were not shared had lower generation probabilities than clonotypes that all four donors shared.

Naive CD8 cells lacked CD45RO and underwent positive selection for CCR7, leaving out terminally differentiated effector memory CD45RA+ cells. CDR3 length: 13 amino acids. Trimming pared 3 bases from V and 7 bases from J, leaving 11 bases between. Germline V gene sequence: CDR1 MDHEN, CDR2 SYDVKM. Comment on this clone: What it binds is not known.

It was at deep level that the assay was run. TCRdb's copy holds only in-frame clones and misses some; the assay was immunoSEQ multiplex PCR. The table has around 2.1 million clones, about 93% seen once. The sample consisted of naive CD8+ T cells from PBMCs. V usage is TRBV28 and J usage is TRBJ2-3; D is possibly TRBD1 (5 bases). This receptor was identified in a man aged 18 to 35 in good health. Some clones in this sample may be carry-over from other donors' samples. In DNA, the CDR3 is TGTGCCAGCAGTTTGTACTCAGGGTATACGCAGTATTTT. It yields the protein CASSLYSGYTQYF. Full variable domain (remainder filled in from reference TRBV28 and TRBJ2-3): DVKVTQSSRYLVKRTGEKVFLECVQDMDHENMFWYRQDPGLGLRLIYFSYDVKMKEKGDIPEGYSVSREKKERFSLILESASTNQTSMYLCASSLYSGYTQYFGPGTRLTVL.